This is a list of T cell receptor beta chains from one sample in a study of identical twins. Each CDR3 protein gets one entry after TCRdb re-called the 5' RACE reads with MiXCR. The sample includes about 530,000 distinct CDR3 sequences, roughly 15% of them seen just once. The sample was also linked to a second study, of yellow fever vaccine responses in identical twins.

The specimen was CD4+ T cells sorted from blood. The receptors shown here come from a woman under 30 in good health. Each CDR3 is given with its conserved first and last residue. D genes are given only for firm matches. Expanded clones get a size class; other rows say once, few or many, or leave the size out.

v_call: TRBV15; j_call: TRBJ2-5; clone_size: -; d_call: TRBD1; cdr3_aa: CATSRGSGQGKETQYF; cdr3_nt: TGTGCCACCAGCAGAGGTTCGGGACAGGGAAAAGAGACCCAGTACTTC
v_call: TRBV7-6; j_call: TRBJ2-1; clone_size: few; d_call: TRBD1; cdr3_aa: CASSVWDSSDEQFF; cdr3_nt: TGTGCCAGCAGCGTTTGGGACAGTTCGGATGAGCAGTTCTTC
v_call: TRBV11-2; j_call: TRBJ2-7; clone_size: few; d_call: TRBD2; cdr3_aa: CASSPRLAGIYEQYF; cdr3_nt: TGTGCCAGCAGCCCCAGGCTAGCGGGAATCTACGAGCAGTACTTC
v_call: TRBV10-3; j_call: TRBJ2-1; clone_size: -; d_call: -; cdr3_aa: CAISPTAISYNEQFF; cdr3_nt: TGTGCCATCAGCCCCACTGCGATTTCCTACAATGAGCAGTTCTTC
v_call: TRBV20-1; j_call: TRBJ2-1; clone_size: -; d_call: -; cdr3_aa: CSVYSSSYNEQFF; cdr3_nt: TGCAGTGTGTACTCGAGCTCCTACAATGAGCAGTTCTTC
v_call: TRBV12-3/TRBV12-4; j_call: TRBJ2-2; clone_size: -; d_call: TRBD2; cdr3_aa: CASSSLAGWTGELFF; cdr3_nt: TGTGCCAGCAGTTCACTAGCGGGGTGGACCGGGGAGCTGTTTTTT
v_call: TRBV29-1; j_call: TRBJ2-1; clone_size: few; d_call: TRBD2; cdr3_aa: CSVRTSGIYNEQFF; cdr3_nt: TGCAGCGTGCGGACTAGCGGGATTTACAATGAGCAGTTCTTC
v_call: TRBV29-1; j_call: TRBJ2-7; clone_size: -; d_call: -; cdr3_aa: CSVLVGLHVYEQYF; cdr3_nt: TGCAGCGTTCTAGTGGGACTTCATGTCTACGAGCAGTACTTC
v_call: TRBV5-1; j_call: TRBJ2-1; clone_size: many; d_call: TRBD2; cdr3_aa: CASRPTSGLGYNEQFF; cdr3_nt: TGCGCCAGCAGACCGACTAGCGGGTTGGGGTACAATGAGCAGTTCTTC
v_call: TRBV10-3; j_call: TRBJ1-6; clone_size: -; d_call: TRBD1; cdr3_aa: CAISQGAENSPLHF; cdr3_nt: TGTGCCATCAGCCAGGGGGCTGAGAATTCACCCCTCCACTTT
v_call: TRBV12-3/TRBV12-4; j_call: TRBJ2-4; clone_size: few; d_call: TRBD2; cdr3_aa: CASSLVSGGAKNIQYF; cdr3_nt: TGTGCCAGCAGTTTAGTTAGCGGGGGAGCAAAAAACATTCAGTACTTC
v_call: TRBV5-8; j_call: TRBJ2-1; clone_size: -; d_call: TRBD2; cdr3_aa: CASSPPLAGTYNEQFF; cdr3_nt: TGTGCCAGCAGCCCCCCACTAGCGGGCACCTACAATGAGCAGTTCTTC
v_call: TRBV5-1; j_call: TRBJ2-1; clone_size: -; d_call: -; cdr3_aa: CASSATGPEAYNEQFF; cdr3_nt: TGCGCCAGCAGCGCCACCGGGCCTGAGGCCTACAATGAGCAGTTCTTC
v_call: TRBV6-2/TRBV6-3; j_call: TRBJ1-5; clone_size: few; d_call: -; cdr3_aa: CASSSPGNGNQPQHF; cdr3_nt: TGTGCCAGCAGTTCCCCAGGGAACGGCAATCAGCCCCAGCATTTT
v_call: TRBV6-1; j_call: TRBJ2-5; clone_size: few; d_call: TRBD1; cdr3_aa: CASSRDSLESTQYF; cdr3_nt: TGTGCCAGCAGTCGGGACAGCTTAGAGTCTACCCAGTACTTC
v_call: TRBV14; j_call: TRBJ2-3; clone_size: few; d_call: -; cdr3_aa: CASSQAQEVYRSTDTQYF; cdr3_nt: TGTGCCAGCAGCCAAGCCCAGGAAGTGTACCGTTCCACAGATACGCAGTATTTT
v_call: TRBV5-1; j_call: TRBJ2-3; clone_size: few; d_call: TRBD2; cdr3_aa: CASSLGGTSGTRTDTQYF; cdr3_nt: TGCGCCAGCAGCTTGGGAGGTACTAGCGGGACCCGCACAGATACGCAGTATTTT
v_call: TRBV7-9; j_call: TRBJ1-2; clone_size: -; d_call: -; cdr3_aa: CASSLATNYGYTF; cdr3_nt: TGTGCCAGCAGCTTAGCCACAAACTATGGCTACACCTTC
v_call: TRBV18; j_call: TRBJ1-4; clone_size: -; d_call: -; cdr3_aa: CASSPYTDFTTNEKLFF; cdr3_nt: TGTGCCAGCTCACCATATACCGACTTCACAACTAATGAAAAACTGTTTTTT
v_call: TRBV9; j_call: TRBJ2-1; clone_size: -; d_call: TRBD2; cdr3_aa: CASSVGAGGTDEQFF; cdr3_nt: TGTGCCAGCAGCGTAGGGGCGGGAGGGACCGATGAGCAGTTCTTC
v_call: TRBV14; j_call: TRBJ2-1; clone_size: -; d_call: TRBD2; cdr3_aa: CASSQAVAGYSYNEQFF; cdr3_nt: TGTGCCAGCAGCCAAGCGGTAGCGGGTTACTCCTACAATGAGCAGTTCTTC
v_call: TRBV7-6; j_call: TRBJ1-4; clone_size: -; d_call: -; cdr3_aa: CASSLVGREVKEKLFF; cdr3_nt: TGTGCCAGCAGCTTAGTTGGCAGGGAGGTGAAGGAAAAACTGTTTTTT
v_call: TRBV29-1; j_call: TRBJ2-5; clone_size: -; d_call: -; cdr3_aa: CSVEERSETQYF; cdr3_nt: TGCAGCGTTGAAGAGAGATCGGAGACCCAGTACTTC